This passage covers 22 T cell receptor beta chains from one sample sequenced in a study of CXCR3-negative and CXCR3-positive naive CD8 T cells. 5' RACE with UMI labels generated the TRB cDNA libraries. TCRdb reprocessed the 5' RACE reads and reports one entry per CDR3 protein, with no DNA. The specimen's table records tens of thousands of distinct CDR3 sequences. Their antigens are not known. General study points: When CXCR3-positive naive cells were set against CXCR3-negative naive cells, the former had more hydrophobic TRB CDR3s.

Sequenced: naive CXCR3+ CD8+ T cells from blood. As to subset: CD45RO-CCR7+CD27+CD95- naive CD8+ T cells expressing CXCR3 (TNR3+). Receptors were obtained from a human donor in good health. Some clones in this sample may be carry-over from other donors' samples.

This sequence joins TRBV29-1 and TRBJ1-2. The CDR3 is 13 amino acids. Germline V gene sequence: CDR1 SQVTM, CDR2 ANQGSEA. The CDR3 protein is CSVPAGGYYGYTF.

The chain has TRBV7-3 and TRBJ2-1. CDR1 and CDR2 from the germline V gene are SGHTA and FQGTGA. This CDR3 region has 13 residues. This CDR3 is CASSLNKLTEQFF.

The CDR3 loop is CASQTPEGHPRETQYF. The V call is TRBV7-8, the J call TRBJ2-5; TCRdb selects TRBD1, and the lack of DNA leaves this call unchecked. Germline lookup yields CDR1 SGHVS and CDR2 FQNEAQ. The CDR3 length is 16 residues.

The chain has TRBV29-1 and TRBJ2-2; absent DNA, TCRdb's TRBD1 call cannot be checked. The CDR3 is 12 amino acids. The V gene's germline CDR1 is SQVTM and CDR2 ANQGSEA. The CDR3 sequence is CSGEWGTGELFF.

The rearrangement links TRBV29-1 to TRBJ2-3; absent DNA, TCRdb's TRBD2 call cannot be checked. Germline V CDR1 and CDR2: SQVTM, ANQGSEA. The CDR3 covers 15 residues. CDR3 sequence: CSVDYVRGSTDTQYF.

The chain couples TRBV28 to TRBJ2-1; no DNA is available, so the TRBD2 call from TCRdb remains unchecked. This CDR3 contains 14 residues. Germline assignment: CDR1 MDHEN and CDR2 SYDVKM. The CDR3: CASTPGLSLNEQFF.

CDR3 sequence reads: CASSPEAGGPYEQYF. The rearrangement uses TRBV28 and TRBJ2-7; TCRdb's D gene call, TRBD2, goes unchecked for lack of DNA. Per germline, CDR1 MDHEN and CDR2 SYDVKM. The CDR3 sequence is 15 residues long. The whole variable domain, filled in from reference TRBV28 and TRBJ2-7, reads DVKVTQSSRYLVKRTGEKVFLECVQDMDHENMFWYRQDPGLGLRLIYFSYDVKMKEKGDIPEGYSVSREKKERFSLILESASTNQTSMYLCASSPEAGGPYEQYFGPGTRLTVT.

This chain connects TRBV27 to TRBJ2-7; TCRdb calls TRBD1, which cannot be checked without DNA. CDR1 MNHEY and CDR2 SMNVEV come from the germline V gene (reference sequence). CDR3 length equals 16 residues. CDR3 sequence reads: CASSFEGRPNPKEQYF.

The chain links TRBV19 to TRBJ2-5; TCRdb picks TRBD1, but there is no DNA to check that call. Germline V CDR1 and CDR2: LNHDA, SQIVND (reference sequence). The CDR3 contains 14 residues. CDR3: CASSQDRGRETQYF.

V and J are TRBV14 and TRBJ2-2. The CDR3 has 13 amino acids. CDR1 is SGHDN and CDR2 is FVKESK in the germline V gene. CDR3: CASSPFGTGELFF.

V and J are TRBV19 and TRBJ1-1; TCRdb's D call of TRBD1 is untestable without DNA. The germline gives CDR1 LNHDA, CDR2 SQIVND (reference sequence). The CDR3 length is 12 residues. The CDR3 protein is CASRSGDTEAFF.

This CDR3 reads CASSQDTADALGNQPQHF. J is TRBJ1-5 and V is TRBV4-1. Per the germline V gene, CDR1 is MGHRA and CDR2 is YSYEKL. The CDR3 runs to 18 residues.

This sequence joins TRBV12-3 or TRBV12-4 and TRBJ1-1; the TCRdb call, TRBD1, lacks DNA for checking. This CDR3 has 20 residues. CDR3 residues: CASRFVAGGRWPGPVTEAFF.

This chain joins TRBV28 and TRBJ2-3; TCRdb's D gene call, TRBD2, goes unchecked for lack of DNA. This CDR3 is 18 amino acids long. The germline CDR1 and CDR2 sequences are MDHEN and SYDVKM. The CDR3 reads CASSSPWTSGVLTATQYF.

The rearrangement links TRBV7-9 to TRBJ1-2. The length of the CDR3 is 14 residues. CDR1 is SEHNR, CDR2 FQNEAQ, per germline (reference sequence). CDR3 loop: CASSLDPGSNGYTF. The full variable domain, with the rest looked up from reference TRBV7-9 and TRBJ1-2, is DTGVSQNPRHKITKRGQNVTFRCDPISEHNRLYWYRQTLGQGPEFLTYFQNEAQLEKSRLLSDRFSAERPKGSFSTLEIQRTEQGDSAMYLCASSLDPGSNGYTFGSGTRLTVV.

This chain uses TRBV4-1 with TRBJ2-3. The V gene's germline CDR1 is MGHRA and CDR2 YSYEKL. The CDR3 contains 13 residues. The CDR3 loop reads CASSQVQGDTQYF.

The chain carries TRBV5-1 and TRBJ1-2. From germline, CDR1 is SGHRS and CDR2 YFSETQ. This CDR3 is built from 16 residues. The CDR3 loop is CASSLDVSTDRYGYTF.

The chain couples TRBV7-9 to TRBJ1-1; the TCRdb call, TRBD1, lacks DNA for checking. Germline V CDR1 and CDR2: SEHNR, FQNEAQ (reference sequence). The CDR3 consists of 14 residues. CDR3: CASSVGQGAFEAFF.

CDR3 region: CASSFGLHSPSYEQYF. The V and J genes are TRBV28 and TRBJ2-7. This CDR3 is 16 amino acids long. In germline, CDR1 is MDHEN, CDR2 SYDVKM. Based on the CDR3 plus reference TRBV28 and TRBJ2-7, the full variable domain is DVKVTQSSRYLVKRTGEKVFLECVQDMDHENMFWYRQDPGLGLRLIYFSYDVKMKEKGDIPEGYSVSREKKERFSLILESASTNQTSMYLCASSFGLHSPSYEQYFGPGTRLTVT.

The chain uses TRBV10-3 and TRBJ2-5; TCRdb's D call, TRBD1, is unchecked because there is no DNA. Germline values: CDR1 ENHRY, CDR2 SYGVKD. CDR3 length: 14 amino acids. The CDR3: CAISDGGTQETQYF.

The V gene is TRBV4-2, the J gene TRBJ2-1. Germline CDR1 LGHNA, CDR2 YNFKEQ. This CDR3 has 14 residues. The CDR3 sequence: CASSQVLEHNEQFF.

The chain joins TRBV28 to TRBJ2-5; TCRdb proposes TRBD1, but this gene call is untestable without DNA. The CDR3 extends over 16 amino acids. Per germline, CDR1 MDHEN and CDR2 SYDVKM. CDR3 residues: CASSLGTNPPGETQYF.